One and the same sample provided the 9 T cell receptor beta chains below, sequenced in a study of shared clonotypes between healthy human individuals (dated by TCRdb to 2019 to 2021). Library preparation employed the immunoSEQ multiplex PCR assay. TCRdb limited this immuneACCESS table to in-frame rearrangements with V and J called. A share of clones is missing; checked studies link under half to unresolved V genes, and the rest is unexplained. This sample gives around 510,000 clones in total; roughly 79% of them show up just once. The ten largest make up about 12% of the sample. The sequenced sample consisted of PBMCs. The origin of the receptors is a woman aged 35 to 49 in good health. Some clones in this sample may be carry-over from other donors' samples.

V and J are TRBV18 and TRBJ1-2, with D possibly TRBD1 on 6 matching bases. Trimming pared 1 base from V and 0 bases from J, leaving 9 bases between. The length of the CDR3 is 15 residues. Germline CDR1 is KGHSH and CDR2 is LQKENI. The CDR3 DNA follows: TGTGCCAGCTCACCACGGGGACAAGCTAACTATGGCTACACCTTC. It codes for CASSPRGQANYGYTF.

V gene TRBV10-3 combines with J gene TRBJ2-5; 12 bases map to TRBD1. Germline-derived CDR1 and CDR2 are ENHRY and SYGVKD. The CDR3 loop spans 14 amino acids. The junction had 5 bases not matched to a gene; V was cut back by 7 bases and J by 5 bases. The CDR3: CAIKGDRGLETQYF. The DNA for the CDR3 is TGTGCCATCAAGGGGGACAGGGGGCTTGAGACCCAGTACTTC.

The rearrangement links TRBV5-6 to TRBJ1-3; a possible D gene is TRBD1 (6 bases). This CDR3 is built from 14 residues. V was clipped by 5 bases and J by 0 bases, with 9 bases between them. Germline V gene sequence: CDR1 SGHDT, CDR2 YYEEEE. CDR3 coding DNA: TGTGCCAGCAGGACAGGACACTCTGGAAACACCATATATTTT. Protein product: CASRTGHSGNTIYF.

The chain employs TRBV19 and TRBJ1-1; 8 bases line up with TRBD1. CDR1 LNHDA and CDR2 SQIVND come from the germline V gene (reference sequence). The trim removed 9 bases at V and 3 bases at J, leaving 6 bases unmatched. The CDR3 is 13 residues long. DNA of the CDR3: TGTGCCAGCTTGACAGGGGCGGACACTGAAGCTTTCTTT. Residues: CASLTGADTEAFF.

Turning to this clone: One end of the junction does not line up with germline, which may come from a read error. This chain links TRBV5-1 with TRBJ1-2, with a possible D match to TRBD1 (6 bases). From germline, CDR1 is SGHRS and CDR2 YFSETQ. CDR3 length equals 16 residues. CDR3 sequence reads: CASTLGSGGDGYGYTF. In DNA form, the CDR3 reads TGCGCCAGCACCTTGGGGTCCGGGGGCGATGGCTATGGCTACACCTTC.

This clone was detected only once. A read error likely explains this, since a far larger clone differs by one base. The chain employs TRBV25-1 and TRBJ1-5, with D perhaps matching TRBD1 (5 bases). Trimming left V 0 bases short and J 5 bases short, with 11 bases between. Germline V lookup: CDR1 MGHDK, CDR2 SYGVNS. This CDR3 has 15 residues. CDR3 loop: CASSEYGGGDQPQHF. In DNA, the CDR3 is TGTGCCAGCAGTGAATACGGGGGTGGCGATCAGCCCCAGCATTTT.

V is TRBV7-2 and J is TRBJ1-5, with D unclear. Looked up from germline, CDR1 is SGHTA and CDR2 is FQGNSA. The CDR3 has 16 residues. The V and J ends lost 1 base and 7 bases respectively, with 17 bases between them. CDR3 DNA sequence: TGTGCCAGCAGCTTAGTGCCGTTCGGCGGCTCCCAGCCCCAGCATTTT. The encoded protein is CASSLVPFGGSQPQHF.

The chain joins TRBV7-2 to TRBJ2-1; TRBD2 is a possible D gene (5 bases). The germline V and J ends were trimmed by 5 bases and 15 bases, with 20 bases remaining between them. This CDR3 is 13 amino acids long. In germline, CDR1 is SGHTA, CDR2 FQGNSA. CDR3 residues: CASSPTRVGSGFF. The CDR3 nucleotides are TGTGCCAGCAGCCCAACTAGGGTGGGTAGTGGGTTCTTC.

Here the CDR3 reads CSAITGGPEAFF. Written as DNA, the CDR3 is TGCAGCGCGATAACAGGGGGACCTGAAGCTTTCTTT. The chain links TRBV29-1 to TRBJ1-1; 8 bases are a match to TRBD1. V trimming: 7 bases; J trimming: 6 bases; junction bases outside the gene matches: 7. Germline V gene sequence: CDR1 SQVTM, CDR2 ANQGSEA. There are 12 residues in the CDR3. The variable domain in full, with the rest retrieved from reference TRBV29-1 and TRBJ1-1, is SAVISQKPSRDICQRGTSLTIQCQVDSQVTMMFWYRQQPGQSLTLIATANQGSEATYESGFVIDKFPISRPNLTFSTLTVSNMSPEDSSIYLCSAITGGPEAFFGQGTRLTVV.